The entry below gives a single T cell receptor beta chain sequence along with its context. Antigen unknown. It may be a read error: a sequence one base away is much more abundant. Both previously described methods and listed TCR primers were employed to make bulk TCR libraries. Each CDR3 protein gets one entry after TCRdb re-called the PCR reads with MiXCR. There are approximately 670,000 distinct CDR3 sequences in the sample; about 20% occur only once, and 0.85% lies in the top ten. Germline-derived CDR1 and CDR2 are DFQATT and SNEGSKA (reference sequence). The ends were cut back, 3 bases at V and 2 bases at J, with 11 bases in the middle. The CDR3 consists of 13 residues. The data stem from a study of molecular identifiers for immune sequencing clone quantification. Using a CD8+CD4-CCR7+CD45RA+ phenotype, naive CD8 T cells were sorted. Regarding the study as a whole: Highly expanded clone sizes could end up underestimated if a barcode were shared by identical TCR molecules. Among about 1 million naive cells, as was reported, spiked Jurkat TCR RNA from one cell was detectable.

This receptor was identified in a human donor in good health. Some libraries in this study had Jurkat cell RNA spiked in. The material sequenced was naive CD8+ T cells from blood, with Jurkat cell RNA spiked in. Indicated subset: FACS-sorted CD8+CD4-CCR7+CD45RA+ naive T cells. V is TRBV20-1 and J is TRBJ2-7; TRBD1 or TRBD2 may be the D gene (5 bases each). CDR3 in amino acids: CSARGDGAYEQYF. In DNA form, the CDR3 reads TGCAGTGCTAGGGGGGACGGGGCCTACGAGCAGTACTTC.